This entry lists 25 T cell receptor beta chains sequenced from one sample in a study of shared clonotypes between healthy human individuals. The repertoire was sequenced with immunoSEQ multiplex PCR; TCRdb's copy has only in-frame clones and lacks some. The repertoire includes some 2,400,000 clones, 90% to 97% of them detected once, and 0.1% to 0.15% sits in the top ten. Source material: naive CD4+ T cells sorted from blood. Subset described: CD45RA+ positively selected. The receptor source for this set is a young man in good health.

This chain uses TRBV19 with TRBJ1-2; D ambiguous. Trimming removed 2 bases from V and 3 bases from J, with 10 bases in between. The CDR3 is made up of 14 amino acids. Germline V lookup: CDR1 LNHDA, CDR2 SQIVND (reference sequence). The CDR3 DNA reads TGTGCCAGTAGTATACCGTGGCGGGACTATGGCTACACCTTC. It codes for CASSIPWRDYGYTF.

The genes are TRBV5-1 and TRBJ2-7; D uncertain. Germline assignment: CDR1 SGHRS and CDR2 YFSETQ. The CDR3 loop spans 11 amino acids. V lost 7 bases to trimming and J lost 1 base, with 6 bases between them. The CDR3 DNA sequence: TGCGCCAGCCACAGTTCCTACGAGCAGTACTTC. It yields the protein CASHSSYEQYF.

In its sample, this clone was seen once. This chain links TRBV6-6 with TRBJ1-1; TRBD1 might be the D (6 bases). Germline V gene lookup returns CDR1 MNHNY and CDR2 SVGAGI (reference sequence). This CDR3 contains 15 residues. Trimming took 7 bases from V and 1 from J, leaving 16 bases between them. This CDR3 is CASILGGQPNTEAFF. DNA for the CDR3: TGTGCCAGCATCCTAGGCGGACAGCCGAACACTGAAGCTTTCTTT.

The chain couples TRBV19 to TRBJ1-4, with D perhaps matching TRBD1 (6 bases). The germline V gene has CDR1 LNHDA and CDR2 SQIVND (reference sequence). The ends were cut back, 7 bases at V and 5 bases at J, with 14 bases in the middle. This CDR3 is built from 14 residues. The chain's CDR3 is CASKNRVGNEKLFF. CDR3 DNA: TGTGCCAGTAAGAACAGGGTGGGGAATGAAAAACTGTTTTTT.

The chain links TRBV5-1 to TRBJ2-1; 9 bases fit TRBD1. This CDR3 has 13 amino acids. The germline V gene encodes CDR1 SGHRS and CDR2 YFSETQ. V dropped 4 bases and J dropped 6; count of bases not matched to a gene: 2. For the CDR3, the DNA is TGCGCCAGCAGCGCGACAGGGGGCAATGAGCAGTTCTTC. Its translation is CASSATGGNEQFF.

The J gene is TRBJ2-5, the V gene TRBV5-1; D possibly corresponds to TRBD1 (6 bases). Germline assignment: CDR1 SGHRS and CDR2 YFSETQ. Between the trimmed V and J ends, which lost 4 bases and 2 bases, there was a span of 15 bases. CDR3 length: 15 residues. CDR3 residues: CASSLYPTGQETQYF. The CDR3 DNA follows: TGCGCCAGCAGCCTCTATCCGACAGGTCAAGAGACCCAGTACTTC.

This clone was counted only a few times. The sample contains more than one DNA sequence encoding this CDR3. This chain links TRBV18 with TRBJ2-7, with 9 bases fitting TRBD1. The CDR3 is 15 residues long. J lost 1 base, V lost 3 bases, and 4 bases had no gene match. CDR1 is KGHSH and CDR2 is LQKENI in the germline V gene. The CDR3 here is CASSPSGTGSYEQYF. CDR3 bases: TGTGCCAGCTCACCGTCCGGGACAGGGTCCTACGAGCAGTACTTC.

This rearrangement joins TRBV29-1 to TRBJ1-4; no definite D call. Per germline, CDR1 SQVTM and CDR2 ANQGSEA. The V gene lost 6 bases and the J gene lost 3 bases, with 17 bases spanning the gap. This CDR3 spans 15 amino acids. The CDR3 region is CSVMPTSSANEKLFF. The CDR3, as DNA: TGCAGCGTGATGCCAACGAGTTCCGCTAATGAAAAACTGTTTTTT. The complete variable domain, with remaining parts taken from reference TRBV29-1 and TRBJ1-4, reads SAVISQKPSRDICQRGTSLTIQCQVDSQVTMMFWYRQQPGQSLTLIATANQGSEATYESGFVIDKFPISRPNLTFSTLTVSNMSPEDSSIYLCSVMPTSSANEKLFFGSGTQLSVL.

This clone is a singleton in its sample. The chain is built from TRBV5-8 and TRBJ1-5, with TRBD1 matching 8 bases. Germline V gives CDR1 SGHTS, CDR2 YDEGEE. There are 17 residues in the CDR3. Trimming removed 3 bases from V and 7 bases from J; junction bases left unmatched: 15. The CDR3 sequence: CASSYLQGAEIKQPQHF. DNA for the CDR3: TGTGCCAGCAGCTATCTTCAGGGGGCTGAGATCAAGCAGCCCCAGCATTTT.

Concerning this clone: Other DNA variants within this sample encode the same CDR3. V usage is TRBV5-1 and J usage is TRBJ2-7; 11 nucleotides align to TRBD2. The length of the CDR3 is 15 residues. Unmatched junction bases numbered 1, after V lost 0 bases and J lost 2 bases. CDR1 SGHRS and CDR2 YFSETQ come from the germline V gene. Here the CDR3 DNA reads TGCGCCAGCAGCTTGGAGGGACTAGCGGCCTACGAGCAGTACTTC. This codes for CASSLEGLAAYEQYF.

This chain links TRBV6-1 with TRBJ1-2; TRBD1 aligns across 9 bases. The J segment lost 8 bases and the V segment lost 4 bases, leaving 11 bases of the junction unmatched. CDR3 length: 15 residues. Germline CDR1 reads MNHNS; CDR2 reads SASEGT. The CDR3, as DNA: TGTGCCAGCAGTGGAAGACAGGGGGGACTTCGAGGCTACACCTTC. It is translated as CASSGRQGGLRGYTF.

The rearrangement links TRBV9 to TRBJ2-3; D remains unclear. From germline, CDR1 is SGDLS and CDR2 YYNGEE. CDR3 length: 15 residues. Trimming took off 4 bases at V and 2 bases at J, with 14 bases between the two ends. The CDR3 DNA follows: TGTGCCAGCAGCACCGGACGGTTAACCACAGATACGCAGTATTTT. Its protein product is CASSTGRLTTDTQYF. The variable domain in full, with the rest retrieved from reference TRBV9 and TRBJ2-3, is DSGVTQTPKHLITATGQRVTLRCSPRSGDLSVYWYQQSLDQGLQFLIQYYNGEERAKGNILERFSAQQFPDLHSELNLSSLELGDSALYFCASSTGRLTTDTQYFGPGTRLTVL.

V and J are TRBV6-1 and TRBJ2-5; 14 bases match TRBD2. Trimming cost V 5 bases and J 1 base; bases outside gene matches: 9. This CDR3 region has 18 residues. Germline CDR1 and CDR2: MNHNS and SASEGT. CDR3 DNA sequence: TGTGCCAGCAGTAAAGGACTAGCGGGGGGAGGAAGCCAAGAGACCCAGTACTTC. Translation gives CASSKGLAGGGSQETQYF.

This chain joins TRBV28 and TRBJ1-5, with TRBD1 identical over 12 bases. CDR1 and CDR2 from the germline V gene are MDHEN and SYDVKM. This CDR3 spans 17 amino acids. V lost 5 bases and J lost 7; bases outside the gene matches: 12. This CDR3 reads CASSPPGQGAFIQPQHF. In DNA, the CDR3 is TGTGCCAGCAGTCCCCCGGGACAGGGGGCCTTCATCCAGCCCCAGCATTTT.

The count of this clone is one. This chain uses TRBV19 with TRBJ2-2; D call uncertain. The CDR3 has 15 residues. Trimming shortened V by 5 bases and J by 4 bases, and 14 bases separated the two germline ends. Germline CDR1 LNHDA, CDR2 SQIVND (reference sequence). The CDR3 sequence: CASSLAVTVTGELFF. DNA of the CDR3: TGTGCCAGTAGTCTCGCAGTGACCGTCACCGGGGAGCTGTTTTTT.

Comment on this clone: The same CDR3 is also encoded by other DNA sequences in this sample. The chain joins TRBV5-8 to TRBJ2-5; TRBD1 matches 8 bases. This CDR3 has 14 amino acids. V lost 3 bases to trimming and J lost 1 base; unmatched junction nucleotides: 2. The germline gives CDR1 SGHTS, CDR2 YDEGEE. In DNA form, the CDR3 reads TGTGCCAGCAGCTCTGGACAGGGCCAAGAGACCCAGTACTTC. It specifies CASSSGQGQETQYF.

The chain employs TRBV9 and TRBJ2-6; 7 bases fit TRBD1. Per germline, CDR1 SGDLS and CDR2 YYNGEE. This CDR3 has 17 residues. V shed 4 bases and J 0 bases; nucleotides not matched to a gene: 7. The CDR3 protein is CASSSGGKLSGANVLTF. The CDR3 DNA reads TGTGCCAGCAGCTCAGGGGGTAAGCTCTCTGGGGCCAACGTCCTGACTTTC. The whole variable domain, remainder taken from reference TRBV9 and TRBJ2-6, is DSGVTQTPKHLITATGQRVTLRCSPRSGDLSVYWYQQSLDQGLQFLIQYYNGEERAKGNILERFSAQQFPDLHSELNLSSLELGDSALYFCASSSGGKLSGANVLTFGAGSRLTVL.

The chain has TRBV19 and TRBJ2-7; the match to TRBD2 covers 10 bases. The CDR3 is 16 residues long. CDR1 is LNHDA and CDR2 is SQIVND in the germline V gene (reference sequence). Trimming took 4 bases from V and 1 from J; bases not matched to a gene: 7. The CDR3 protein is CASSKAGTSASYEQYF. DNA for the CDR3: TGTGCCAGTAGTAAGGCCGGGACTAGCGCTTCCTACGAGCAGTACTTC.

The chain combines TRBV2 with TRBJ2-5, with TRBD2 matching over 9 bases. CDR1 and CDR2 from the germline V gene are SNHLY and FYNNEI. The V gene end was trimmed by 6 bases and the J gene end by 3 bases; junction bases not matched to a gene: 14. The CDR3 covers 17 residues. DNA of the CDR3: TGTGCCAGCAGACTCGCGGGGGCTCTAGCGGGGAAAGAGACCCAGTACTTC. Protein: CASRLAGALAGKETQYF.

The chain has TRBV27 and TRBJ1-2; D gene ambiguous. Trimming pared 4 bases from V and 4 bases from J, leaving 25 bases between. This CDR3 spans 18 amino acids. Germline values: CDR1 MNHEY, CDR2 SMNVEV (reference sequence). CDR3 sequence reads: CASSYDSRALRSGYGYTF. DNA for the CDR3: TGTGCCAGCAGTTACGACTCCCGGGCCCTGAGGAGTGGCTATGGCTACACCTTC.

This chain uses TRBV19 with TRBJ1-2; possible D gene TRBD1, 5 bases. Germline values: CDR1 LNHDA, CDR2 SQIVND (reference sequence). V gave up 3 bases and J gave up 3 bases, with 8 bases separating them. The length of the CDR3 is 13 residues. CDR3 coding DNA: TGTGCCAGTAGTATCAAAGGGGACTATGGCTACACCTTC. It yields the protein CASSIKGDYGYTF. The entire variable domain, with the rest obtained from reference TRBV19 and TRBJ1-2, is as follows: DGGITQSPKYLFRKEGQNVTLSCEQNLNHDAMYWYRQDPGQGLRLIYYSQIVNDFQKGDIAEGYSVSREKKESFPLTVTSAQKNPTAFYLCASSIKGDYGYTFGSGTRLTVV.

In its sample, this clone was seen a few times. V usage is TRBV18 and J usage is TRBJ2-2; the D is unclear. V was trimmed by 0 bases and J by 4 bases, leaving 3 bases between them. The germline V gene encodes CDR1 KGHSH and CDR2 LQKENI. CDR3 length: 13 residues. The CDR3 DNA follows: TGTGCCAGCTCACCACCCAGCACCGGGGAGCTGTTTTTT. This encodes CASSPPSTGELFF.

The chain combines TRBV2 with TRBJ2-1; TRBD2 might be the D (7 bases). The CDR3 is 14 residues long. V shed 6 bases and J shed 9 bases, with 18 bases lying between them. Germline lookup yields CDR1 SNHLY and CDR2 FYNNEI. CDR3 residues: CASRRTGGQFEQFF. The CDR3 nucleotides read TGTGCCAGCAGGAGGACGGGGGGCCAGTTTGAGCAGTTCTTC.

Details on this clone: This CDR3 is also generated by other DNA sequences in the sample. The rearrangement joins TRBV5-1 to TRBJ2-3, with 7 bases aligning to TRBD1. Germline trimming cut 3 bases from V and 0 bases from J; bases unmatched to any gene: 1. Germline lookup yields CDR1 SGHRS and CDR2 YFSETQ. This CDR3 has 14 amino acids. The CDR3 DNA reads as TGCGCCAGCAGCTCGGGACAGAGCACAGATACGCAGTATTTT. Encoded protein: CASSSGQSTDTQYF.

As for this clone: Different DNA sequences within this sample yield the same CDR3. V and J are TRBV5-1 and TRBJ2-3, with D perhaps matching TRBD2 (5 bases). The ends were cut back, 2 bases at V and 6 bases at J, with 7 bases in the middle. CDR3 size: 12 residues. Per germline, CDR1 SGHRS and CDR2 YFSETQ. The CDR3: CASSFPGDTQYF. The CDR3 DNA reads as TGCGCCAGCAGCTTCCCGGGGGATACGCAGTATTTT.